These T cell receptor beta chains were read from a single sample in a study of T cells in Graves' hyperthyroidism and ophthalmopathy. One entry per CDR3 protein, called by TCRdb with MiXCR from the multiplex PCR reads. Among 600,000 to 750,000 distinct CDR3 sequences listed, 17% were seen once. Sequencing was carried out using blood. All receptors derive from a man in his fifties with Graves' hyperthyroidism. The CDR3 runs from the conserved cysteine through the conserved F or W. Fields, in order: clone size, V gene, J gene, D gene, CDR3 DNA, CDR3 protein. D genes are given only for firm matches. Only part of the rows carry a size: once, few, many, or a class if the clone is expanded.

few	TRBV9	TRBJ2-7	NA	TGTGCCAGCAGCGTATCGACGGATTTTCCCTACGAGCAGTACTTC	CASSVSTDFPYEQYF
few	TRBV29-1	TRBJ2-3	TRBD2	TGCAGCGTTGAAGAATTTCCCCCCCGACTAGCGGGAGAGTCAGATACGCAGTATTTT	CSVEEFPPRLAGESDTQYF
NA	TRBV6-2/TRBV6-3	TRBJ2-6	NA	TGTGCCAGCGCCGGGGCCCAGGCGGCTGGGGCCAACGTCCTGACTTTC	CASAGAQAAGANVLTF
NA	TRBV19	TRBJ1-2	NA	TGTGCCAGTAGTATAGGACCGGAAAACTATGGCTACACCTTC	CASSIGPENYGYTF
NA	TRBV7-3	TRBJ2-2	TRBD2	TGTGCCAGCAGCCCTGGACTAGCGGGAGGGCCTAACACCGGGGAGCTGTTTTTT	CASSPGLAGGPNTGELFF
NA	TRBV7-3	TRBJ2-6	NA	TGTGCCAGCAGCTTAGAGGCAGGGGAGAGCTCTGGGGCCAACGTCCTGACTTTC	CASSLEAGESSGANVLTF
NA	TRBV7-2	TRBJ1-1	TRBD1	TGTGCCAGCAGCCAAATACCGGGACAGGGGGGAACTGAAGCTTTCTTT	CASSQIPGQGGTEAFF
many	TRBV27	TRBJ2-7	TRBD1	TGTGCCAGCAGTCCCGGGACAGGAGGGGACGAGCAGTACTTC	CASSPGTGGDEQYF
many	TRBV2	TRBJ2-4	NA	TGTGCCAGCAGCCTACAGGGAAATCAGTACTTC	CASSLQGNQYF
NA	TRBV19	TRBJ2-5	NA	TGTGCCAGTAGTATTAGTCTCACCAGGGCCGAGACCCAGTACTTC	CASSISLTRAETQYF
NA	TRBV11-3	TRBJ2-2	TRBD2	TGTGCCAGCAGGGTGGGACTAGCGTACACCGGGGAGCTGTTTTTT	CASRVGLAYTGELFF
many	TRBV7-3	TRBJ1-1	NA	TGTGCCAGCAGCTCTAGTACAGGGAGAAACACTGAAGCTTTCTTT	CASSSSTGRNTEAFF
many	TRBV28	TRBJ1-5	NA	TGTGCCAGCAGTTTCGGTCAGCCCCAGCATTTT	CASSFGQPQHF
many	TRBV2	TRBJ2-1	NA	TGTGCCAGCAGCCCACCGCTGAGCTCCTACAATGAGCAGTTCTTC	CASSPPLSSYNEQFF
NA	TRBV5-1	TRBJ2-5	NA	TGCGCCAGCAGCTTGGCTCGGACGCCCGAGGGGACCCAGTACTTC	CASSLARTPEGTQYF
many	TRBV19	TRBJ2-2	TRBD2	TGTGCCAGTAGTATTACGGGACTAGCGGCTGGGAACACCGGGGAGCTGTTTTTT	CASSITGLAAGNTGELFF
few	TRBV24-1	TRBJ2-1	TRBD2	TGTGCCACCAGTGATTTACTAGCGGGAGGGGATGAGCAGTTCTTC	CATSDLLAGGDEQFF
NA	TRBV3-1	TRBJ1-2	NA	TGTGCCAGCAGCCTTCGGAACTCCGGCTACACCTTC	CASSLRNSGYTF
NA	TRBV7-2	TRBJ2-2	TRBD2	TGTGCCAGCAGCTCCCAAGCGGGAGGGCCCGGAACCGGGGAGCTGTTTTTT	CASSSQAGGPGTGELFF
many	TRBV11-2	TRBJ2-7	NA	TGTGCCAGCAGCTTAGACACTTACGAGCAGTACTTC	CASSLDTYEQYF
few	TRBV19	TRBJ2-7	NA	TGTGCCAGTAGTTGGACGGGGAGCTCCTACGAGCAGTACTTC	CASSWTGSSYEQYF
few	TRBV29-1	TRBJ2-3	TRBD2	TGCAGCGTTGAGCTACTAGCGGGAGTTTCAGATACGCAGTATTTT	CSVELLAGVSDTQYF
few	TRBV11-2	TRBJ2-3	NA	TGTGCCAGCAGCCAAGCATACCACACAGATACGCAGTATTTT	CASSQAYHTDTQYF
NA	TRBV6-2/TRBV6-3	TRBJ2-5	TRBD1	TGTGCCAGCAGTAGGGGACAGCAGAGTCAAGAGACCCAGTACTTC	CASSRGQQSQETQYF
few	TRBV6-5	TRBJ1-5	NA	TGTGCCAGCAGTTACTTGGAGATCCAGCATTTT	CASSYLEIQHF
once	TRBV2	TRBJ2-2	NA	TGTGCCAGCAGTGGAGCATGGAACACCGGGGAGCTGTTTTTT	CASSGAWNTGELFF
many	TRBV2	TRBJ2-1	NA	TGTGCCAGCAGTCCCCTGAGGCAGGGGGGTAATGAGCAGTTCTTC	CASSPLRQGGNEQFF
NA	TRBV28	TRBJ2-3	NA	TGTGCCAGCAGTTCCCAGGGCGAGGATACGCAGTATTTT	CASSSQGEDTQYF
NA	TRBV11-3	TRBJ2-7	TRBD2	TGTGCCAGCAGCCAAGCGGGAGTTGACGAGCAGTACTTC	CASSQAGVDEQYF
NA	TRBV24-1	TRBJ1-5	TRBD1	TGTGCCACCAGTGACCCCGACAGGGATAGCAATCAGCCCCAGCATTTT	CATSDPDRDSNQPQHF
many	TRBV14	TRBJ2-3	NA	TGTGCCAGCAGCCCACGGGATTTCACAGATACGCAGTATTTT	CASSPRDFTDTQYF
few	TRBV6-2/TRBV6-3	TRBJ1-5	TRBD1	TGTGCCAGCAGTTGGGGACAGGGGTATCAGCCCCAGCATTTT	CASSWGQGYQPQHF
NA	TRBV19	TRBJ2-5	NA	TGTGCCAGTAGTATTATTTTACAAGAGACCCAGTACTTC	CASSIILQETQYF
many	TRBV3-1	TRBJ2-3	NA	TGTGCCAGCAGCCAAGATCCCGACAAGGGCACAGATACGCAGTATTTT	CASSQDPDKGTDTQYF
few	TRBV11-2	TRBJ1-2	TRBD1	TGTGCCAGCAGCTCGACAGGGGTAGCTGGCTACACCTTC	CASSSTGVAGYTF
NA	TRBV12-3/TRBV12-4	TRBJ2-7	NA	TGTCCCAGCAGTTTCACAGCCTACGAGCAGTACTTC	CPSSFTAYEQYF
few	TRBV28	TRBJ1-1	NA	TGTGCCAGCAGTTTAAAAGGGGCGCAGGACACTGAAGCTTTCTTT	CASSLKGAQDTEAFF
many	TRBV20-1	TRBJ2-7	TRBD2	TGCAGTGCTAGAGATCTTCGGGAGGGAAACGTCGACGAGCAGTACTTC	CSARDLREGNVDEQYF
many	TRBV29-1	TRBJ2-7	TRBD2	TGCAGCGTCCGACGGGTCTTGCGGGAGGGTCACTACGAGCAGTACTTC	CSVRRVLREGHYEQYF
NA	TRBV19	TRBJ2-7	TRBD1	TGTGCCAGTAGTAGCCTCACCGGGACAGCTACCTACGAGCAGTACTTC	CASSSLTGTATYEQYF
many	TRBV6-2/TRBV6-3	TRBJ2-7	TRBD1	TGTGCCAGCAGTTCCGGGACAGGGGGACTGGAGCAGTACTTC	CASSSGTGGLEQYF
many	TRBV20-1	TRBJ2-3	TRBD2	TGCAGTGCTAGATCCGGAGCGGGAGGGAGAGATACGCAGTATTTT	CSARSGAGGRDTQYF
many	TRBV2	TRBJ2-7	NA	TGTGCCAGCAGTGATGTGGACTGGGGCTACGAGCAGTACTTC	CASSDVDWGYEQYF
NA	TRBV18	TRBJ1-5	NA	TGTGCCAGCCATACAGAGGGAAACGGCGATCAGCCCCAGCATTTT	CASHTEGNGDQPQHF
few	TRBV6-4	TRBJ1-5	NA	TGTGCCAGCAGCGAACGGGCCAATCAGCCCCAGCATTTT	CASSERANQPQHF
NA	TRBV6-5	TRBJ1-1	TRBD1	TGTGCCAGCAGTTACGCAGGACAGGGGGTATTGACTGAAGCTTTCTTT	CASSYAGQGVLTEAFF
many	TRBV29-1	TRBJ2-3	TRBD2	TGCAGCGTTCCAGGTATAATAGCGGGAGCCGCAGATACGCAGTATTTT	CSVPGIIAGAADTQYF
few	TRBV29-1	TRBJ2-7	TRBD2	TGCAGCGCGGCGACTAGCGGGAGATACGAGCAGTACTTC	CSAATSGRYEQYF
once	TRBV20-1	TRBJ2-3	NA	TGCAGTGCTAGAGATCGGGGGTTTTCCACAGATACGCAGTATTTT	CSARDRGFSTDTQYF
few	TRBV7-2	TRBJ2-7	TRBD1	TGTGCCAGCAGTCGACAGGGGCCTCCCTTGGAGCAGTACTTC	CASSRQGPPLEQYF
NA	TRBV12-3/TRBV12-4	TRBJ1-2	NA	TGTGCCAGCAGGGGCCCGGTAAGCTACACCTTC	CASRGPVSYTF
many	TRBV29-1	TRBJ2-1	NA	TGCAGCGCCCCTCGGGGGAGTACCTACAATGAGCAGTTCTTC	CSAPRGSTYNEQFF
many	TRBV3-1	TRBJ1-2	NA	TGTGCCAGCAGCCCTTTAGGGCAGGCCGTTAGTCGTGGCTACACCTTC	CASSPLGQAVSRGYTF